This T cell receptor (beta chain) was observed in a study of blood T cell repertoires in COVID-19. Study-level background: From the United States, Italy and Spain came samples of acute and convalescent COVID-19. In each case, the material was cDNA or gDNA derived from T cells, B-cell-depleted T cells, or PBMCs.

Per the study methods: Nucleated cell number was recorded as an estimate derived from reference gene primer amplification. Profiled with immunoSEQ multiplex PCR; TCRdb holds only in-frame clones, not every one. The V and J calls and clone size come from that table; D and trimming were worked out from the DNA. The sample includes around 270,000 clones, around 84% seen only once; the top ten take roughly 5.6%. It was during active infection that Seattle patients were enrolled and then longitudinally followed. The germline V gene encodes CDR1 SGHTA and CDR2 FQGTGA. Germline trimming cut 2 bases from V and 8 bases from J; bases unmatched to any gene: 12. The length of the CDR3 is 17 residues.

The source is a woman aged 55 to 70 with COVID-19, enrolled during active disease. The sample comprised peripheral blood. The rearrangement joins TRBV7-3 to TRBJ2-1, with 10 bases fitting TRBD2. CDR3 region: CASSLSGPSGRKDEQFF. Here the CDR3 DNA reads TGTGCCAGCAGCTTATCTGGCCCTAGCGGGAGAAAAGATGAGCAGTTCTTC.